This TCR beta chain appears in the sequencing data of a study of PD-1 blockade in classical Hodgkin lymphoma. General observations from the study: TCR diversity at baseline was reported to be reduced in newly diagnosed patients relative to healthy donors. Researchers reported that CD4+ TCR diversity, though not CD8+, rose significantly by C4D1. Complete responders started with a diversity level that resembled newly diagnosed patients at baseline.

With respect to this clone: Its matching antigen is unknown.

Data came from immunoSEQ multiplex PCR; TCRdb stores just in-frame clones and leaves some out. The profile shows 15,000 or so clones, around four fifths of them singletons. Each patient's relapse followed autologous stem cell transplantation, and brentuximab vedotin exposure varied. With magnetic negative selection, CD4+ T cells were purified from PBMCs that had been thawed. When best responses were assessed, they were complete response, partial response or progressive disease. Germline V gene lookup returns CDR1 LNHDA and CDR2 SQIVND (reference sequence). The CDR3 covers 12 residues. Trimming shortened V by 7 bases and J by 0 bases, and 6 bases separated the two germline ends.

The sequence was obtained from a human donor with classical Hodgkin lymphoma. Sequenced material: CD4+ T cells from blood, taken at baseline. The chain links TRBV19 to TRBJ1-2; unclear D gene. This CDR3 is CASMRTNYGYTF. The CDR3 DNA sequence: TGTGCCAGTATGCGGACTAACTATGGCTACACCTTC. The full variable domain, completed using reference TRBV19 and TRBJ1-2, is DGGITQSPKYLFRKEGQNVTLSCEQNLNHDAMYWYRQDPGQGLRLIYYSQIVNDFQKGDIAEGYSVSREKKESFPLTVTSAQKNPTAFYLCASMRTNYGYTFGSGTRLTVV.